This is a list of T cell receptor beta chains from one sample in a study of blood T cell repertoires in COVID-19. Clones were sequenced by immunoSEQ multiplex PCR, and TCRdb holds only the in-frame ones, with some missing. This table has roughly 110,000 clones, over 65% appearing once. The specimen was peripheral blood. All receptors derive from a man at least 80 years old with COVID-19, enrolled during active disease. Each CDR3 is given with its conserved first and last residue. Each record gives: clone size, J gene, D gene, V gene, CDR3 protein, CDR3 DNA. D genes are given only for firm matches. Not all rows give a size; the values are once, few, many and, for expanded clones, a class.

NA TRBJ2-6 NA TRBV7-3 CASSVFSGANVLTF TGTGCCAGCAGCGTCTTCTCTGGGGCCAACGTCCTGACTTTC
NA TRBJ2-7 NA TRBV21-1 CASSPQPLAGDGNEQYF TGTGCCAGCAGCCCTCAGCCTCTAGCGGGAGATGGCAACGAGCAGTACTTC
NA TRBJ2-5 TRBD1 TRBV9 CASSVTPTGKETQYF TGTGCCAGCAGCGTAACCCCGACAGGGAAAGAGACCCAGTACTTC
NA TRBJ2-7 TRBD2 TRBV28 CASSGSAGGSYEQYF TGTGCCAGCAGTGGGTCGGCGGGAGGTTCCTACGAGCAGTACTTC
NA TRBJ2-1 NA TRBV5-1 CASTPSGGGIEQFF TGCGCCAGCACCCCTAGTGGAGGGGGCATTGAGCAGTTCTTC
NA TRBJ2-1 NA TRBV7-2 CASSLVGANNEQFF TGTGCCAGCAGCTTAGTAGGAGCGAACAATGAGCAGTTCTTC
NA TRBJ1-2 TRBD1 TRBV7-6 CASSPLTGGSYGYTF TGTGCCAGCAGCCCGCTGACAGGGGGCAGCTATGGCTACACCTTC
NA TRBJ2-5 NA TRBV30 CAWSVGGQETQYF TGTGCCTGGAGTGTAGGCGGCCAAGAGACCCAGTACTTC
NA TRBJ1-2 NA TRBV10-3 CAPREGTF TGTGCCCCCAGAGAGGGAACCTTC
NA TRBJ2-5 NA TRBV28 CASSLAGSEETQYF TGTGCCAGCAGCCTAGCCGGGTCGGAAGAGACCCAGTACTTC
NA TRBJ2-1 NA TRBV2 CASRERVSSYNEQFF TGTGCCAGCAGAGAACGGGTGAGCTCCTACAATGAGCAGTTCTTC
NA TRBJ2-5 NA TRBV18 CASSLTFRDQETQYF TGTGCCAGCTCACTTACCTTCAGGGACCAAGAGACCCAGTACTTC
NA TRBJ2-1 NA TRBV9 CASSVGGSTGNEQFF TGTGCCAGCAGCGTAGGCGGATCTACGGGGAATGAGCAGTTCTTC
NA TRBJ2-1 TRBD2 TRBV19 CASRTSGTDEQFF TGTGCCAGTAGAACTAGCGGGACCGATGAGCAGTTCTTC
NA TRBJ2-3 TRBD2 TRBV4-1 CASSQARGSGSDTQYF TGCGCCAGCAGCCAAGCACGGGGTAGCGGGAGCGATACGCAGTATTTT
NA TRBJ2-3 NA TRBV11-3 CASSRGEGATDTQYF TGTGCCAGCAGCAGGGGTGAAGGGGCTACAGATACGCAGTATTTT
NA TRBJ1-2 TRBD1 TRBV12-5 CASGFSTGDYGYTF TGTGCTAGTGGTTTCTCTACAGGGGACTATGGCTACACCTTC
NA TRBJ1-3 TRBD1 TRBV6-5 CASSYSTGGTGNTIYF TGTGCCAGCAGTTACTCCACAGGGGGCACGGGAAACACCATATATTTT
NA TRBJ2-7 TRBD2 TRBV4-3 CASSHKTRGGEQYF TGCGCCAGCAGCCACAAAACCCGCGGGGGCGAGCAGTACTTC
few TRBJ2-1 TRBD2 TRBV28 CASSSLAGVNEQFF TGTGCCAGCAGTTCACTAGCGGGAGTCAATGAGCAGTTCTTC
NA TRBJ2-1 TRBD2 TRBV5-1 CASSSGGRAGNEQFF TGCGCCAGCAGTTCCGGCGGGAGGGCCGGTAATGAGCAGTTCTTC
NA TRBJ2-6 TRBD1 TRBV7-9 CASSLQGAVGANVLTF TGTGCCAGCAGCTTACAGGGGGCGGTTGGGGCCAACGTCCTGACTTTC
NA TRBJ2-7 NA TRBV19 CASSARGDTRYEQYF TGTGCCAGTAGTGCCCGGGGGGACACACGCTACGAGCAGTACTTC
NA TRBJ2-3 TRBD2 TRBV11-2 CASSSPGLAGDTQYF TGTGCCAGCAGCTCCCCCGGACTAGCGGGGGATACGCAGTATTTT
NA TRBJ1-1 NA TRBV19 CASSLQMGLNTEAFF TGTGCCAGTAGCCTCCAAATGGGGCTCAACACTGAAGCTTTCTTT
NA TRBJ2-5 TRBD1 TRBV28 CASSAGQGAGKTQYF TGTGCCAGCAGTGCGGGACAGGGGGCCGGGAAGACCCAGTACTTC
NA TRBJ2-1 TRBD2 TRBV9 CASSVRTSGIVSYNEQFF TGTGCCAGCAGCGTGAGGACTAGCGGGATTGTCTCCTACAATGAGCAGTTCTTC
NA TRBJ2-5 NA TRBV29-1 CSVGRAQQETQYF TGCAGCGTAGGCAGGGCCCAACAAGAGACCCAGTACTTC
NA TRBJ2-7 NA TRBV4-3 CASSQGTNSAYEQYF TGCGCCAGCAGCCAAGGAACAAATAGCGCCTACGAGCAGTACTTC
many TRBJ2-1 TRBD2 TRBV19 CASSETSGSYNEQFF TGTGCCAGTAGCGAGACTAGCGGATCCTACAATGAGCAGTTCTTC
NA TRBJ2-5 TRBD2 TRBV5-1 CASSPGLQETQYF TGCGCCAGCAGCCCGGGACTACAAGAGACCCAGTACTTC
NA TRBJ2-7 NA TRBV21-1 CASSKKGPSGQGFFEQYF TGTGCCAGCAGCAAAAAAGGCCCCTCGGGACAGGGGTTTTTCGAGCAGTACTTC
NA TRBJ2-1 TRBD2 TRBV5-1 CASSTTREGPYNEQFF TGCGCCAGCAGCACTACCCGGGAGGGCCCTTACAATGAGCAGTTCTTC
NA TRBJ2-5 NA TRBV5-1 CASSLGHPQETQYF TGCGCCAGCAGCTTGGGGCACCCCCAAGAGACCCAGTACTTC
NA TRBJ2-1 TRBD2 TRBV14 CASSQALISGGEQFF TGTGCCAGCAGCCAAGCTCTGATCAGCGGGGGTGAGCAGTTCTTC
once TRBJ2-1 NA TRBV23-1 CATSALLNNEQFF TGCGCCACAAGCGCACTCCTTAACAATGAGCAGTTCTTC
NA TRBJ1-2 NA TRBV5-1 CASSSQAYYGYTF TGCGCCAGCAGCTCACAGGCCTACTATGGCTACACCTTC
NA TRBJ1-5 TRBD1 TRBV13 CASSLGGQGNANQPQHF TGTGCCAGCAGCTTAGGAGGACAGGGGAACGCCAATCAGCCCCAGCATTTT
NA TRBJ2-7 TRBD1 TRBV7-9 CASSPGTGGLYEQYF TGTGCCAGCAGCCCAGGGACAGGGGGCCTTTACGAGCAGTACTTC
NA TRBJ1-3 NA TRBV10-3 CAIKGEGNTIYF TGTGCCATCAAGGGGGAGGGAAACACCATATATTTT
NA TRBJ1-3 TRBD1 TRBV23-1 CASSFTGETGNTIYF TGCGCCAGCAGTTTTACAGGGGAAACTGGAAACACCATATATTTT
few TRBJ1-2 NA TRBV28 CASSSDRITQGNYGYTF TGTGCCAGCAGCTCGGACAGAATCACGCAAGGGAACTATGGCTACACCTTC
NA TRBJ2-7 TRBD2 TRBV9 CASSGVSGRGYEQYF TGTGCCAGCAGCGGCGTGAGCGGGAGGGGTTACGAGCAGTACTTC
NA TRBJ1-1 NA TRBV19 CASSIGSGINTEAFF TGTGCCAGTAGCATCGGGTCGGGTATAAACACTGAAGCTTTCTTT
NA TRBJ2-1 NA TRBV9 CASSREGGRQQFF TGTGCCAGCAGCAGGGAAGGAGGGAGACAGCAGTTCTTC
once TRBJ1-4 NA TRBV28 CASSLLGAATNEKLFF TGTGCCAGCAGTCTCCTGGGGGCGGCAACTAATGAAAAACTGTTTTTT
NA TRBJ1-2 TRBD1 TRBV11-2 CASSLEQGRYTF TGTGCCAGCAGCCTAGAACAGGGGCGCTACACCTTC
once TRBJ2-1 NA TRBV7-2 CASSLGFSGNYNEQFF TGTGCCAGCAGCTTAGGTTTCAGCGGTAACTACAATGAGCAGTTCTTC
NA TRBJ2-3 TRBD2 TRBV7-7 CASSSAAGNTDTQYF TGTGCTAGCAGTAGCGCAGCGGGAAACACAGATACGCAGTATTTT
NA TRBJ2-5 TRBD2 TRBV6-6 CASSYGTGGGETQYF TGTGCCAGCAGTTACGGGACTGGCGGGGGAGAGACCCAGTACTTC
NA TRBJ2-1 TRBD2 TRBV3-1/TRBV3-2 CASSLSAGAGEQFF TGTGCCAGCAGCCTCTCGGCGGGAGCGGGTGAGCAGTTCTTC
NA TRBJ2-7 TRBD2 TRBV4-2 CASSQDDLLAGDTYEQYF TGTGCCAGCAGCCAAGATGATCTGCTAGCGGGAGACACCTACGAGCAGTACTTC